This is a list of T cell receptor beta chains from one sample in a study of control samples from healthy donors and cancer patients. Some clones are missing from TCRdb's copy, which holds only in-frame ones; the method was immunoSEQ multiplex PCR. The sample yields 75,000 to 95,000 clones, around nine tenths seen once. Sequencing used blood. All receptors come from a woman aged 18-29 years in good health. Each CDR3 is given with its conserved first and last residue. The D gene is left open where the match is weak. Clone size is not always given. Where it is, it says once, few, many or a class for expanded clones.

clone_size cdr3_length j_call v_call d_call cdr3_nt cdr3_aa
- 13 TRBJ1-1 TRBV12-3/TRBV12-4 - TGTGCCAGCACTGGTTACCTGAACACTGAAGCTTTCTTT CASTGYLNTEAFF
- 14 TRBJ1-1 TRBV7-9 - TGTGCCAGCAGCTCCAGACCGGGGAACACTGAAGCTTTCTTT CASSSRPGNTEAFF
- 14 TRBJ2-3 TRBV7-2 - TGTGCCAGCAGCTTCTTGAGAGCCCAGGATACGCAGTATTTT CASSFLRAQDTQYF
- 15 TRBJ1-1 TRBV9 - TGTGCCAGCAGCGTACGAGGAGCGGTAAACACTGAAGCTTTCTTT CASSVRGAVNTEAFF
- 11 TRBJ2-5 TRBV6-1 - TGTGCCAGCAGTGAAGGGGAGACCCAGTACTTC CASSEGETQYF
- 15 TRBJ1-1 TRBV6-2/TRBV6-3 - TGTGCCAGCAGCCGCATGGTTTTAATGAACACTGAAGCTTTCTTT CASSRMVLMNTEAFF
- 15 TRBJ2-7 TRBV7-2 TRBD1 TGTGCCAGCAGCTCCAGGGGGCTCCCCTCCTACGAGCAGTACTTC CASSSRGLPSYEQYF
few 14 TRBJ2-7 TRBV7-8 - TGTGCCAGCAGCTTAGTACAGGGAAGTAAAGAGCAGTACTTC CASSLVQGSKEQYF
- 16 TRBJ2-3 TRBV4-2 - TGTGCCAGCAGCCCTACTGCCGGGATCTCACTGTATACGCAGTATTTT CASSPTAGISLYTQYF
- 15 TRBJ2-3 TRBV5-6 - TGTGCCAGCAGCTCGGGACTGTTTAGCACAGATACGCAGTATTTT CASSSGLFSTDTQYF
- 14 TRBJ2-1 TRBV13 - TGTGCCAGCGCCCGACCTAGCTCCTACAATGAGCAGTTCTTC CASARPSSYNEQFF
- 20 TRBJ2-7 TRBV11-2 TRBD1 TGTGCCAGCAGCTTAGACAGTGGGAGACAGGGCATTTCAGTCTCCTACGAGCAGTACTTC CASSLDSGRQGISVSYEQYF
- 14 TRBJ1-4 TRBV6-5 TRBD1 TGTGCCAGCAGTACTGGACAGGACAATGAAAAACTGTTTTTT CASSTGQDNEKLFF
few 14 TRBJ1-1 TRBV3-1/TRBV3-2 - TGTGCCAGCAGCCATATTGCGGTGAACACTGAAGCTTTCTTT CASSHIAVNTEAFF
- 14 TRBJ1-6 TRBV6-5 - TGTGCCAGCCGGGGGGGTCCCTATAATTCACCCCTCCACTTT CASRGGPYNSPLHF
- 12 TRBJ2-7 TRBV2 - TGTGCCAGCAGTGAAGCTGGGGGGGAGCAGTACTTC CASSEAGGEQYF
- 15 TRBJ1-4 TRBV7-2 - TGTGCCAGCAGCCTGAGGGGACTAGCTAATGAAAAACTGTTTTTT CASSLRGLANEKLFF
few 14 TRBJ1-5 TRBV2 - TGTGCCAGCAGGGAAGGACAGACCAATCAGCCCCAGCATTTT CASREGQTNQPQHF
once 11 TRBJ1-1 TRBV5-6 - TGTGCCTTTGCGGAGGGGACTGAAGCTTTCTTT CAFAEGTEAFF
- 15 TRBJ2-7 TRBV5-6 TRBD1 TGTGCCAGCAGCTTGTCGGACAGGGGATCCTACGAGCAGTACTTC CASSLSDRGSYEQYF
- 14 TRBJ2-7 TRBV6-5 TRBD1 TGTGCCAGCAGGACAAACCGGGACAGACGCGAGCAGTACTTC CASRTNRDRREQYF
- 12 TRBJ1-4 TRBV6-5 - TGTGCCAGCAGTACAGGGAATGAAAAACTGTTTTTT CASSTGNEKLFF